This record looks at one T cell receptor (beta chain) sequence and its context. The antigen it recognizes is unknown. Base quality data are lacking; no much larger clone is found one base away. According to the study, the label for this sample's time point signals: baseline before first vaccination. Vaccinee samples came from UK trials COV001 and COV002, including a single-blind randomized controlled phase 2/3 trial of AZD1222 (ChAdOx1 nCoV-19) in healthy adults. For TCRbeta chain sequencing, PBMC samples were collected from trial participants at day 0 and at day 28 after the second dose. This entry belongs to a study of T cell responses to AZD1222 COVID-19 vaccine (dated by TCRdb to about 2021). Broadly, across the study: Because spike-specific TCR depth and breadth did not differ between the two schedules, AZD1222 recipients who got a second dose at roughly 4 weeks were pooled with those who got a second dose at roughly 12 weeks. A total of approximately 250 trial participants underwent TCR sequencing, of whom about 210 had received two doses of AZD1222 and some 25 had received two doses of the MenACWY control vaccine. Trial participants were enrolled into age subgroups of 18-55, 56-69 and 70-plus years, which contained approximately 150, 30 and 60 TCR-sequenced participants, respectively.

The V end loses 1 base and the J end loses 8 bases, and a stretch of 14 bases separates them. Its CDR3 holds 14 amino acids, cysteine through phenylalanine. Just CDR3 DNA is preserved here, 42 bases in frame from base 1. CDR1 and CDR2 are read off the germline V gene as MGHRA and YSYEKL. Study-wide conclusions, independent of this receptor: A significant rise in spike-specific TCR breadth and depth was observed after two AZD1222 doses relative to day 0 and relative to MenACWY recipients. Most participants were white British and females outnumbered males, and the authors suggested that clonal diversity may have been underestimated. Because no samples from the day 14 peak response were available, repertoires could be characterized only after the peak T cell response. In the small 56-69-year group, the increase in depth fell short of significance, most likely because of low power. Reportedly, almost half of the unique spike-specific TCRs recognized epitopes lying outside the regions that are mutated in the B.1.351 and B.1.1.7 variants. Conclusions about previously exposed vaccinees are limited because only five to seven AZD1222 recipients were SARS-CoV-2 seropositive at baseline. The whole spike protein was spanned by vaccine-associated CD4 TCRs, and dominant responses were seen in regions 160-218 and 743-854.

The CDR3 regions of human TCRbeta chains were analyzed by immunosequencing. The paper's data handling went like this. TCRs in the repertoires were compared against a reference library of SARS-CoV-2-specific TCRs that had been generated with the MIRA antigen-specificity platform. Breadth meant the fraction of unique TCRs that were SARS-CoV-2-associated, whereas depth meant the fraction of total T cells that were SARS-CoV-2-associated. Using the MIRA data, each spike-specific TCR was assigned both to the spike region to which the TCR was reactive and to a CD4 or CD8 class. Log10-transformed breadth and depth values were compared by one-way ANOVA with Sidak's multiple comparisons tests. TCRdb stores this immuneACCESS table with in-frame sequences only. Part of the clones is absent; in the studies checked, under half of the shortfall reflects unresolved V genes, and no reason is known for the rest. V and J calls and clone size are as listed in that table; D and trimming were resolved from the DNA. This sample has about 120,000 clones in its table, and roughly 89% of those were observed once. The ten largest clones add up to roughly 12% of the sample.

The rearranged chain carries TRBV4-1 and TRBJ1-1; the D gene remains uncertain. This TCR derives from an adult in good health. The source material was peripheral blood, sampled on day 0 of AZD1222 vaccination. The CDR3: CASSQVSGSLEAFF. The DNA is TGCGCCAGCAGCCAAGTCAGCGGGTCACTGGAAGCTTTCTTT.